The TCR beta chain under discussion was sequenced for a study of response to subunit inactivated influenza vaccine (dated by TCRdb to 2017 to 2018). The study in broad terms: Deep quantitative T cell receptor repertoire profiling was used in the study to track responses to a trivalent subunit inactivated influenza vaccine. Study-wide findings and limitations: It was suggested by the authors that each seasonal influenza vaccination may recruit only a limited number of new T cells.

The sample's time point label, decoded: 45 days after influenza vaccine administration. Worth noting for this clonotype: It has no known antigen specificity. No base quality information exists; no much larger clone differs at one position.

Preparation of the library involved RT-PCR. Sequencing was carried out with an Illumina HiSeq 2500. TCRdb reprocessing: public reads trimmed at Q25 with fastp, clones called with MiXCR, in-frame beta chains kept. Rows with one shared CDR3 protein collapse into an entry with the most common genes and DNA. This sample comprises a few hundred thousand distinct CDR3 sequences, approximately 10% of them detected only once. The top ten clonotypes cover about 12% of the sample. The CDR1 and CDR2 encoded by the germline V gene (reference sequence) are MNHEY and SMNVEV. From its cysteine to its phenylalanine, the CDR3 spans 20 amino acids. CDR3 DNA only is kept here, 60 bases in frame from base 1. V is pruned by 3 bases and J by 0 bases, leaving 17 bases of the junction without a gene match.

This sequence originates from a man aged 45-65 years who received an inactivated influenza vaccine. Donor details come from another sample of the same person, matched by shared clones. This specimen consisted of PBMCs from blood, obtained 45 days after vaccination. The V and J segments used are TRBV27 and TRBJ2-3; 8 of the junction bases match TRBD2. The DNA reads TGTGCCAGCAGTTTGTGGTCTTGGCGGGGGGCAACTGCTAGCACAGATACGCAGTATTTT. This is translated as CASSLWSWRGATASTDTQYF.